Following are 23 T cell receptor beta chains from one sample sequenced in a study of blood T cell repertoires in COVID-19 (dated by TCRdb to the early 2020s). Receptor amplification or capture employed the immunoSEQ multiplex PCR assay. TCRdb took over this immuneACCESS table, retaining in-frame rearrangements with V and J assigned. Such tables are incomplete; in checked studies, under half of the missing clones stem from an unresolved V gene, and the remainder is unexplained. Counted in this sample were 130,000 or so clones; more than 75% of them appeared once. Approximately 8.1% of the sample is taken by the ten largest. What was sequenced was peripheral blood. The receptor source for this set is a man between 45 and 60 years old with acute or convalescent COVID-19.

V gene TRBV29-1 combines with J gene TRBJ1-2; 8 nucleotides match TRBD1. From germline, CDR1 is SQVTM and CDR2 ANQGSEA. The junction had 13 bases not matched to a gene; V was cut back by 0 bases and J by 4 bases. The CDR3 runs to 17 residues. The CDR3 bases are TGCAGCGTTGAAGATTTAAACCGGCAGGGGGCGGCCTATGGCTACACCTTC. It encodes CSVEDLNRQGAAYGYTF.

V is TRBV28 and J is TRBJ1-2; 9 bases line up with TRBD1. This CDR3 spans 15 amino acids. In germline, CDR1 is MDHEN, CDR2 SYDVKM. Germline trimming cut 2 bases from V and 3 bases from J; bases unmatched to any gene: 4. The DNA of the CDR3 is TGTGCCAGCAGTTTAGGGACAGGGAGAGACTATGGCTACACCTTC. This gives the protein CASSLGTGRDYGYTF.

The V and J genes are TRBV4-1 and TRBJ2-7, with TRBD2 matching 9 bases. V was clipped by 1 base and J by 6 bases; unmatched bases: 7. Germline loops: CDR1 MGHRA, CDR2 YSYEKL. The CDR3 totals 15 residues. This CDR3 is CASSQGDSGSAEQYF. DNA for the CDR3: TGCGCCAGCAGCCAAGGGGATAGCGGGAGTGCCGAGCAGTACTTC.

This rearrangement joins TRBV5-1 to TRBJ1-1; 7 bases match TRBD1. The germline V gene has CDR1 SGHRS and CDR2 YFSETQ. V was pared by 3 bases and J by 5 bases, with 7 bases of the junction left unmatched. The CDR3 totals 14 residues. CDR3: CASSSTGIITEAFF. The CDR3 nucleotides are TGCGCCAGCAGCTCGACAGGGATAATAACTGAAGCTTTCTTT.

This clone was found once. CDR3 sequence: CATSRDYNGYGYTF. CDR3 DNA: TGTGCCACCAGCAGAGATTATAACGGCTATGGCTACACCTTC. The V and J genes are TRBV15 and TRBJ1-2; D gene ambiguous. The CDR3 runs to 14 residues. V was trimmed by 0 bases and J by 4 bases, leaving 9 bases between them. CDR1 and CDR2 from the germline V gene are LNHNV and YYDKDF (reference sequence).

This clone was counted a few times. The chain couples TRBV27 to TRBJ2-7; 7 bases agree with TRBD1. Germline CDR1 is MNHEY and CDR2 is SMNVEV (reference sequence). The junction had 9 bases not matched to a gene; V was cut back by 4 bases and J by 6 bases. CDR3 size: 14 residues. The CDR3 DNA is TGTGCCAGCAGTTCCGGGACAGCTTTCGGCGAGCAGTACTTC. Translated, it gives CASSSGTAFGEQYF.

The chain uses TRBV7-6 and TRBJ1-2, with 9 nucleotides matching TRBD1. Germline CDR1 is SGHVS and CDR2 is FNYEAQ. J lost 6 bases, V lost 4 bases, and 6 bases had no gene match. CDR3 size: 14 residues. The CDR3 nucleotides are TGTGCCAGCAGCTCCGGACAGGGGTTTCATGGCTACACCTTC. Protein sequence: CASSSGQGFHGYTF.

In DNA, the CDR3 is TGCGCCAGCAGCTTGCGGGGAGCAGGGGAGGGGACTGAAGCTTTCTTT. This translates into CASSLRGAGEGTEAFF. The V gene is TRBV5-1, the J gene TRBJ1-1; D possibly corresponds to TRBD1 (6 bases). V was pared by 1 base and J by 5 bases, with 18 bases between. This CDR3 has 16 amino acids. CDR1 is SGHRS and CDR2 is YFSETQ in the germline V gene.

This sequence joins TRBV5-6 and TRBJ2-1, with 14 nucleotides matching TRBD2. Trimming at V came to 4 bases and at J to 6 bases, leaving 3 bases not matched to a gene. This CDR3 region has 15 residues. Per germline, CDR1 SGHDT and CDR2 YYEEEE. The CDR3 sequence is CASSPGLAGVNEQFF. The CDR3 DNA reads TGTGCCAGCAGCCCGGGACTAGCGGGAGTCAATGAGCAGTTCTTC.

The chain joins TRBV18 to TRBJ1-2; 7 bases fit TRBD1. Germline CDR1 KGHSH, CDR2 LQKENI. The CDR3 length is 13 residues. Germline trimming cut 4 bases from V and 2 bases from J; bases unmatched to any gene: 1. CDR3 protein: CASSLDRNYGYTF. CDR3 in DNA: TGTGCCAGCTCACTGGACAGGAACTATGGCTACACCTTC.

This clone was found once. This chain joins TRBV5-6 and TRBJ1-5; a possible D gene is TRBD1 (5 bases). CDR3 size: 15 residues. V lost 7 bases and J 3 bases, leaving 17 bases between the germline ends. CDR1 and CDR2 (germline): SGHDT, YYEEEE. The CDR3 sequence is CASRAARVANQPQHF. Here the CDR3 DNA reads TGTGCCAGCCGGGCGGCCAGGGTCGCCAATCAGCCCCAGCATTTT.

V is TRBV5-5 and J is TRBJ1-1, with 8 bases that match TRBD1. Losses at the gene ends were 0 bases for V and 3 bases for J; bases not matched to a gene: 1. CDR3 size: 14 residues. Germline V gene lookup returns CDR1 SGHKS and CDR2 YYEKEE (reference sequence). The CDR3 here is CASSLGGQDTEAFF. The CDR3 DNA follows: TGTGCCAGCAGCTTGGGGGGACAGGACACTGAAGCTTTCTTT.

The chain uses TRBV5-1 and TRBJ2-3, with D possibly TRBD2 on 7 matching bases. The V gene's germline CDR1 is SGHRS and CDR2 YFSETQ. This CDR3 is built from 16 residues. With 4 bases removed from V and 4 bases from J, the gap between germline ends came to 19 bases. The CDR3 sequence is CASSLGGGPPPDTQYF. DNA of the CDR3: TGCGCCAGCAGCCTTGGCGGGGGCCCCCCCCCAGATACGCAGTATTTT.

The rearrangement links TRBV7-2 to TRBJ2-3; 7 bases line up with TRBD2. The CDR3 sequence is 14 residues long. V shed 6 bases and J 1 base; nucleotides not matched to a gene: 4. Germline V gene data show CDR1 as SGHTA and CDR2 as FQGNSA. The CDR3 protein is CASRTTSGTDTQYF. The CDR3 DNA reads as TGTGCCAGCAGGACAACTAGCGGCACAGATACGCAGTATTTT.

This clone has a handful of counts. The J gene is TRBJ2-5, the V gene TRBV7-2; TRBD2 matches 8 bases. The CDR3 runs to 16 residues. Losses at the gene ends were 5 bases for V and 5 bases for J; bases not matched to a gene: 13. Germline CDR1 reads SGHTA; CDR2 reads FQGNSA. The CDR3 loop is CASSRRRGGRQETQYF. The DNA for the CDR3 is TGTGCCAGCAGCCGCCGTCGTGGCGGGAGGCAGGAGACCCAGTACTTC.

This clone was seen only a few times. The rearrangement links TRBV5-1 to TRBJ1-1, with 7 bases aligning to TRBD1. Losses at the gene ends were 4 bases for V and 4 bases for J; bases not matched to a gene: 7. The length of the CDR3 is 14 residues. Germline V lookup: CDR1 SGHRS, CDR2 YFSETQ. The DNA of the CDR3 is TGCGCCAGCAGCCCGGGGTCAGGGGGCACTGAAGCTTTCTTT. Its translation is CASSPGSGGTEAFF.

The chain is built from TRBV30 and TRBJ2-1; 7 bases fit TRBD2. CDR3 length: 14 amino acids. CDR1 and CDR2 (germline): GTSNPN, SVGIG (reference sequence). Losses at the gene ends were 7 bases for V and 8 bases for J; bases not matched to a gene: 14. The CDR3 bases are TGTGCCTTTAAGCTAGCGGTTCTTACGGATGAGCAGTTCTTC. Translating gives CAFKLAVLTDEQFF. The complete variable domain, with remaining parts taken from reference TRBV30 and TRBJ2-1, reads SQTIHQWPATLVQPVGSPLSLECTVEGTSNPNLYWYRQAAGRGLQLLFYSVGIGQISSEVPQNLSASRPQDRQFILSSKKLLLSDSGFYLCAFKLAVLTDEQFFGPGTRLTVL.

The gene calls are TRBV6-1 and TRBJ1-1, with a tentative D call TRBD1 (6 bases). Trimming stripped 0 bases from V and 1 base from J, with 18 bases between. The CDR3 contains 18 residues. Germline CDR1 reads MNHNS; CDR2 reads SASEGT. Written as DNA, the CDR3 is TGTGCCAGCAGTGAAGCCCGGGGGGCCCAATTGGGGAACACTGAAGCTTTCTTT. Its translation is CASSEARGAQLGNTEAFF.

This clone was seen once. The chain joins TRBV29-1 to TRBJ2-3; a weak D match, TRBD2 (5 bases). The CDR3 covers 13 residues. V was clipped by 2 bases and J by 2 bases, with 8 bases between them. Germline V lookup: CDR1 SQVTM, CDR2 ANQGSEA. Here the CDR3 DNA reads TGCAGCGTTGAACCCGGGAACACAGATACGCAGTATTTT. Translated: CSVEPGNTDTQYF.

V is TRBV7-8 and J is TRBJ2-5; TRBD1 is a possible D gene (5 bases). The CDR3 is 14 residues long. Trimming took off 2 bases at V and 4 bases at J, with 11 bases between the two ends. CDR1 and CDR2 (germline): SGHVS, FQNEAQ. In nucleotides, the CDR3 is TGTGCCAGCAGCTTAATGTGGCAGGGAGAGACCCAGTACTTC. Protein product: CASSLMWQGETQYF.

The chain couples TRBV2 to TRBJ2-3; D is undetermined. Per germline, CDR1 SNHLY and CDR2 FYNNEI. The CDR3 consists of 14 residues. V gave up 6 bases and J gave up 4 bases, with 14 bases separating them. The CDR3 protein is CASRRILVPDTQYF. Written as DNA, the CDR3 is TGTGCCAGCAGGCGGATTTTGGTGCCAGATACGCAGTATTTT.

V is TRBV13 and J is TRBJ2-1; 7 bases are shared with TRBD2. J lost 7 bases, V lost 5 bases, and 8 bases had no gene match. Germline CDR1 reads PRHDT; CDR2 reads FYEKMQ (reference sequence). This CDR3 is 14 amino acids long. CDR3 coding DNA: TGTGCCAGCAGCCCGCGGGGCGGGAGAAATGAGCAGTTCTTC. Encoded protein: CASSPRGGRNEQFF.

With regard to this clone: At one end the junction does not follow the germline gene, possibly because of a read error. The gene calls are TRBV3-1 (or the pseudogene TRBV3-2) and TRBJ1-2; D unclear. Germline CDR1 LGHDT, CDR2 YNNKEL (reference sequence). This CDR3 has 13 amino acids. CDR3 loop: CASSEDWEYGYTF. In DNA, the CDR3 is TGTGCCAGCAGCGAAGACTGGGAGTATGGCTACACCTTC.